The 6 T cell receptor beta chains reported below all come from one sample, sequenced in a study of T-cell reconstitution after alpha-beta-depleted transplantation in children. Preparation of the TCRbeta library involved a method that used unique molecular identifiers. TCRdb analysed the PCR reads with MiXCR anew, one entry per CDR3 protein. The profile shows about a million distinct CDR3 sequences, about 29% of them singletons. Specimen: PBMCs, mostly from graft donor cells, collected 360 days after TCRalphabeta/CD19-depleted stem cell transplant. These receptors came from a boy less than two years old who had a stem cell transplant for SCID, so the T cells may come from the graft donor.

This clonotype has just a few counts. This rearrangement joins TRBV29-1 to TRBJ2-1; no firm D call. V shed 5 bases and J shed 11 bases, with 10 bases lying between them. This CDR3 contains 10 residues. Germline CDR1 SQVTM, CDR2 ANQGSEA. The CDR3 region has the DNA TGCAGCGTTAAACCCGTCCAGCAGTTCTTC. Protein: CSVKPVQQFF.

This clonotype was recorded a few times. The CDR3 region is CASSAGTPNQPQHF. CDR3 DNA: TGTGCCAGCAGCGCCGGGACCCCCAATCAGCCCCAGCATTTT. This chain links TRBV2 with TRBJ1-5; D perhaps matches TRBD1 (5 bases). Germline-derived CDR1 and CDR2 are SNHLY and FYNNEI. V lost 6 bases and J 3 bases, leaving 12 bases between the germline ends. This CDR3 is 14 amino acids long.

This clonotype came up a few times. The V and J genes are TRBV5-1 and TRBJ2-2, with 7 bases fitting TRBD1. V gave up 7 bases and J gave up 0 bases; unmatched junction bases: 12. The CDR3 loop spans 17 amino acids. The germline V gene encodes CDR1 SGHRS and CDR2 YFSETQ. The CDR3 loop is CASGETQGKANTGELFF. CDR3 nucleotide sequence: TGCGCCAGCGGCGAAACACAGGGGAAGGCGAACACCGGGGAGCTGTTTTTT.

This rearrangement joins TRBV5-1 to TRBJ2-1, with D perhaps assigned TRBD1 or TRBD2 (5 bases each). This CDR3 spans 19 amino acids. CDR1 is SGHRS, CDR2 YFSETQ, per germline. V gave up 5 bases and J gave up 1 base, with 25 bases separating them. The CDR3 spells CASRGPRETSAISYNEQFF. CDR3 DNA: TGCGCCAGCAGAGGCCCCAGGGAGACCTCAGCGATTTCCTACAATGAGCAGTTCTTC.

This clonotype has just a few counts. The J gene is TRBJ1-1, the V gene TRBV5-6; D possibly corresponds to TRBD1 (5 bases). CDR3 size: 11 residues. Germline V gene data show CDR1 as SGHDT and CDR2 as YYEEEE. V was shortened by 0 bases and J by 11 bases, with 8 bases between the two germline ends. The chain's CDR3 is CASSLGTKAFF. CDR3 DNA sequence: TGTGCCAGCAGCTTGGGGACAAAGGCTTTCTTT.

The rearrangement uses TRBV7-9 and TRBJ1-1; 8 bases are shared with TRBD1. Germline-derived CDR1 and CDR2 are SEHNR and FQNEAQ (reference sequence). Unmatched junction bases numbered 8, after V lost 6 bases and J lost 5 bases. This CDR3 region has 14 residues. The CDR3 reads CASSRQGLRTEAFF. DNA of the CDR3: TGTGCCAGCAGTCGACAGGGGCTAAGGACTGAAGCTTTCTTT.